Listed below are T cell receptor beta chains from one sample, sequenced in a study of cytomegalovirus exposure and HLA in healthy donors. TCRdb's copy holds only in-frame clones and misses some; the assay was immunoSEQ multiplex PCR. The data hold about 150,000 clones, with around 80% observed a single time. The sequencing input was PBMCs. These receptors were taken from a man aged 25-45 years in good health and CMV-seropositive. Each CDR3 is given with its conserved first and last residue. D genes are given only for firm matches. Clone size appears in some rows only: once, few, many, or a class for an expanded clone.

>TRBV5-6|NA|TRBJ1-6|TRBD1
CASSRPGQGFSPLHF
TGTGCCAGCAGCCGTCCGGGACAGGGCTTCTCACCCCTCCACTTT
>TRBV29-1|NA|TRBJ2-2|NA
CSAISVGTSTTGELFF
TGCAGCGCCATCTCCGTTGGGACTTCAACCACCGGGGAGCTGTTTTTT
>TRBV19|NA|TRBJ2-3|NA
CASSINGWASTDTQYF
TGTGCCAGTAGTATAAATGGTTGGGCTAGCACAGATACGCAGTATTTT
>TRBV18|NA|TRBJ1-2|TRBD1
CASSATGDGYTF
TGTGCCAGCTCAGCCACAGGGGATGGCTACACCTTC
>TRBV27|NA|TRBJ2-3|TRBD1
CASSWTGGGTQYF
TGTGCCAGCAGTTGGACAGGGGGTGGTACGCAGTATTTT
>TRBV5-5|once|TRBJ2-7|TRBD2
CASSSLAAYEQYF
TGTGCCAGCAGCTCCCTAGCGGCCTACGAGCAGTACTTC
>TRBV4-2|NA|TRBJ2-7|TRBD2
CASSQWGLLPYF
TGTGCCAGCAGCCAATGGGGACTACTACCGTACTTC
>TRBV5-4|few|TRBJ1-1|NA
CASSFHTMNTEAFF
TGTGCCAGCAGCTTTCACACAATGAACACTGAAGCTTTCTTT
>TRBV27|NA|TRBJ2-1|TRBD2
CASSLERSGRFSYNEQFF
TGTGCCAGCAGTCTAGAACGTAGCGGGAGATTCTCCTACAATGAGCAGTTCTTC
>TRBV4-2|NA|TRBJ1-5|NA
CASSQDRYSNQPQHF
TGTGCCAGCAGCCAAGACAGGTATAGCAATCAGCCCCAGCATTTT
>TRBV5-6|NA|TRBJ2-7|NA
CASSLRDRLHEQYF
TGTGCCAGCAGCTTAAGAGACAGGCTTCACGAGCAGTACTTC
>TRBV2|few|TRBJ1-2|TRBD1
CASDLTGYGYTF
TGTGCCAGCGACCTGACAGGGTATGGCTACACCTTC
>TRBV6-6|few|TRBJ2-6|NA
CASSYSPGSGANVLTF
TGTGCCAGCAGTTACTCCCCCGGGTCTGGGGCCAACGTCCTGACTTTC
>TRBV21-1|few|TRBJ2-7|NA
CASEKGSGRALTPYEQYF
TGTGCCAGCGAAAAAGGTAGCGGGAGGGCCCTTACCCCCTACGAGCAGTACTTC
>TRBV5-1|NA|TRBJ2-5|NA
CASSLDRGETQYF
TGCGCCAGCAGCTTGGATAGGGGCGAGACCCAGTACTTC
>TRBV18|NA|TRBJ1-4|NA
CASSPQHLNEKLFF
TGTGCCAGCTCACCACAGCACCTAAATGAAAAACTGTTTTTT
>TRBV6-6|NA|TRBJ2-2|TRBD2
CASRRTSGNTGELFF
TGTGCCAGCAGACGGACTAGCGGTAACACCGGGGAGCTGTTTTTT
>TRBV6-5|NA|TRBJ2-7|NA
CASEGQGYEQYF
TGTGCCAGCGAGGGGCAGGGGTACGAGCAGTACTTC
>TRBV5-1|NA|TRBJ1-2|TRBD1
CASSVQTPGTAYGYTF
TGCGCCAGCAGCGTCCAAACCCCCGGGACAGCGTATGGCTACACCTTC
>TRBV9|NA|TRBJ2-7|TRBD2
CASSGGLAGEQYF
TGTGCCAGCAGCGGAGGACTAGCCGGCGAGCAGTACTTC
>TRBV7-2|NA|TRBJ2-2|TRBD2
CASSLVLADTGELFF
TGTGCCAGCAGCTTAGTGCTAGCGGACACCGGGGAGCTGTTTTTT
>TRBV10-2|NA|TRBJ2-1|TRBD2
CASSDLPSGTYNEQFF
TGCGCCAGCAGTGATCTTCCTAGCGGGACCTACAATGAGCAGTTCTTC
>TRBV4-1|once|TRBJ2-1|TRBD1
CASSPPGTGDYNEQFF
TGCGCCAGCAGCCCCCCCGGGACAGGGGACTACAATGAGCAGTTCTTC
>TRBV7-3|NA|TRBJ2-1|NA
CASSLGSISYNEQFF
TGTGCCAGCAGCTTAGGGAGTATTTCCTACAATGAGCAGTTCTTC
>TRBV7-9|NA|TRBJ2-3|NA
CASRWATDTQYF
TGTGCCAGCCGGTGGGCCACAGATACGCAGTATTTT
>TRBV7-9|NA|TRBJ2-7|NA
CASSLPGSEQYF
TGTGCCAGCAGCTTACCTGGTAGCGAGCAGTACTTC
>TRBV2|NA|TRBJ2-2|NA
CASTPGLNTGELFF
TGTGCCAGCACTCCGGGACTGAACACCGGGGAGCTGTTTTTT
>TRBV5-1|NA|TRBJ2-1|TRBD2
CASSLAGGTHNEQFF
TGCGCCAGCAGCTTGGCCGGGGGGACCCACAATGAGCAGTTCTTC
>TRBV11-3|NA|TRBJ1-5|TRBD1
CASSPFQRQGGNQPQHF
TGTGCCAGCAGCCCCTTCCAACGACAGGGTGGCAATCAGCCCCAGCATTTT
>TRBV28|NA|TRBJ1-3|TRBD1
CASSRDRGSSGNTIYF
TGTGCCAGCAGTAGGGACAGGGGGAGCTCTGGAAACACCATATATTTT
>TRBV7-2|NA|TRBJ2-1|TRBD2
CASSFRRTSVDNEQFF
TGTGCCAGCAGCTTTCGGAGGACTAGCGTCGACAATGAGCAGTTCTTC
>TRBV6-5|NA|TRBJ1-1|TRBD1
CASLKRTGLNTEAFF
TGTGCCAGCCTGAAGCGGACAGGTTTGAACACTGAAGCTTTCTTT
>TRBV2|many|TRBJ2-3|TRBD2
CASSEWSSGGSTDTQYF
TGTGCCAGCAGTGAGTGGAGTAGCGGGGGATCCACAGATACGCAGTATTTT
>TRBV11-2|NA|TRBJ2-2|TRBD2
CASSRGTSGIGIGGELFF
TGTGCCAGCAGCCGCGGGACTAGCGGGATCGGCATCGGCGGGGAGCTGTTTTTT
>TRBV7-6|NA|TRBJ1-1|NA
CASSLQVNTEAFF
TGTGCCAGCAGCTTACAGGTTAACACTGAAGCTTTCTTT
>TRBV5-4|NA|TRBJ2-7|TRBD2
CASSLRGGVVHEQYF
TGTGCCAGCAGCTTGCGGGGGGGCGTCGTCCACGAGCAGTACTTC
>TRBV20-1|few|TRBJ2-2|NA
CSANQQGELFF
TGCAGTGCTAATCAACAGGGGGAGCTGTTTTTT
>TRBV29-1|NA|TRBJ2-3|NA
CSVDASRLTDTQYF
TGCAGCGTTGACGCCAGCAGACTCACAGATACGCAGTATTTT
>TRBV11-2|NA|TRBJ2-7|NA
CASSLEYGGSYEQYF
TGTGCCAGCAGCTTAGAATACGGGGGATCCTACGAGCAGTACTTC